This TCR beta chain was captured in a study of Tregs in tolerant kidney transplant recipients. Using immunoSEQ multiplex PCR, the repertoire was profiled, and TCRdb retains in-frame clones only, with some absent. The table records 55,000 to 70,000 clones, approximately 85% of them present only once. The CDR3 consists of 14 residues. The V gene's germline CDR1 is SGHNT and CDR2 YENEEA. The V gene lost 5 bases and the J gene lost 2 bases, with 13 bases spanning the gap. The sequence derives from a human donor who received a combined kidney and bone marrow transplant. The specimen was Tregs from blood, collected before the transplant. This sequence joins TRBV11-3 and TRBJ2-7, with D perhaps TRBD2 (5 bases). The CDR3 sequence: CASSSGWDPYEQYF. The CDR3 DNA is TGTGCCAGCAGCAGCGGCTGGGATCCCTACGAGCAGTACTTC.